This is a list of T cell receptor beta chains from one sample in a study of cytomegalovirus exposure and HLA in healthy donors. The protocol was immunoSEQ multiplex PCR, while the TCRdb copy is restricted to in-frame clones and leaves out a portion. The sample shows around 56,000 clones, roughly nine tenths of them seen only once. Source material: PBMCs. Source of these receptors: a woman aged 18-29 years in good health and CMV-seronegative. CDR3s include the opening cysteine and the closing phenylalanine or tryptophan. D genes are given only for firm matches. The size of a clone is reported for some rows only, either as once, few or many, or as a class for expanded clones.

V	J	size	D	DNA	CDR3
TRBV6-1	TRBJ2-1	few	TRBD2	TGTGCCAGCAGTGAAGGTGGCACAGGACTAGCGGGGATACATGAGCAGTTCTTC	CASSEGGTGLAGIHEQFF
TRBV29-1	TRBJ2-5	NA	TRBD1	TGCAGCTCCGGGACAGGGGGCGAAGAGACCCAGTACTTC	CSSGTGGEETQYF
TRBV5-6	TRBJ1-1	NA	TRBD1	TGTGCCAGCAGCCCCCGGGACAGGGTAAGAGGTGAAGACACTGAAGCTTTCTTT	CASSPRDRVRGEDTEAFF
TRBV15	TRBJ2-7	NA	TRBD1	TGTGCCACCAGCAAGGGGACAGGGTACGAGCAGTACTTC	CATSKGTGYEQYF
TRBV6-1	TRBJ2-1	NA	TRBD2	TGTGCCAGCAGGAGACCGGGGGGGCCGGGCAATGAGCAGTTCTTC	CASRRPGGPGNEQFF
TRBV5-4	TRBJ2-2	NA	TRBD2	TGTGCCAGCAGCCGGACTAGCTTCACCGGGGAGCTGTTTTTT	CASSRTSFTGELFF
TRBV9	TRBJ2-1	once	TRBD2	TGTGCCAGCAGCTCCCGACTAGCGGGGGCCAATGAGCAGTTCTTC	CASSSRLAGANEQFF
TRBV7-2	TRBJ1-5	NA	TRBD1	TGTGCCAGCACCAGGACAGGGGGACTCGATCAGCCCCAGCATTTT	CASTRTGGLDQPQHF
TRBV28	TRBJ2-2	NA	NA	TGTGCCAGCAGTTTCGTAGGGGAGCTGTTTTTT	CASSFVGELFF
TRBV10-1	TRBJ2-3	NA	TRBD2	TGCGCCAGCAGTGGAACGGGGGGTTACACAGATACGCAGTATTTT	CASSGTGGYTDTQYF
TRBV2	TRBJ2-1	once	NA	TGTGCCAGCATCCCCACCACCCAGGGGAATGAGCAGTTCTTC	CASIPTTQGNEQFF
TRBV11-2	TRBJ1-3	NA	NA	TGTGCCAGCAGCTTCTCCGCTGGAAACACCATATATTTT	CASSFSAGNTIYF